These 22 T cell receptor beta chains share one sample of origin, sequenced in a study of shared clonotypes between healthy human individuals. Assay: immunoSEQ multiplex PCR; the TCRdb copy retains only in-frame clones and omits some. The sample has around 650,000 clones, 95% to 97% seen once; the top ten hold about 0.11%. CD8 cells classed as naive were CD45RO-negative and positively selected for CCR7, excluding terminally differentiated effector memory CD45RA+ cells. The sample comprised naive CD8+ T cells sorted from blood. These receptors were collected from a young woman in good health.

Concerning this clone itself: Distinct nucleotide sequences in the sample also encode this CDR3. This chain joins TRBV5-4 and TRBJ2-7; either TRBD1 or TRBD2 may supply D (5 bases each). The CDR3 has 13 residues. The V gene lost 2 bases and the J gene lost 1 base, with 7 bases spanning the gap. Germline-derived CDR1 and CDR2 are SGHNT and YYREEE (reference sequence). CDR3 DNA sequence: TGTGCCAGCAGCTTTGGGGGATCCTACGAGCAGTACTTC. This gives the protein CASSFGGSYEQYF.

The CDR3 sequence: CASSIVGREDYEQYF. The CDR3 DNA is TGTGCCAGTAGTATAGTCGGGCGGGAGGACTACGAGCAGTACTTC. The rearrangement joins TRBV19 to TRBJ2-7, with 8 bases aligning to TRBD2. The germline CDR1 and CDR2 sequences are LNHDA and SQIVND (reference sequence). The V gene end was trimmed by 1 base and the J gene end by 3 bases; junction bases not matched to a gene: 5. The CDR3 has 15 amino acids.

V gene TRBV4-1 combines with J gene TRBJ1-3; maybe TRBD1 (5 bases). The CDR3 length is 17 residues. V lost 4 bases, J lost 0 bases, and 16 bases lay in between. Germline CDR1 is MGHRA and CDR2 is YSYEKL. The CDR3: CASSPSWGTSSGNTIYF. The CDR3 DNA reads as TGCGCCAGCAGCCCGAGTTGGGGCACAAGCTCTGGAAACACCATATATTTT.

V is TRBV5-4 and J is TRBJ2-1; the match to TRBD1 covers 9 bases. The V segment lost 4 bases and the J segment 2 bases; nucleotides outside the gene matches: 7. Germline CDR1 and CDR2: SGHNT and YYREEE (reference sequence). The CDR3 contains 16 residues. The CDR3 loop reads CASSDRDRGAYNEQFF. Here the CDR3 DNA reads TGTGCCAGCAGCGACCGCGACAGGGGGGCCTACAATGAGCAGTTCTTC.

This chain joins TRBV20-1 and TRBJ1-1, with D possibly matching TRBD1 (5 bases). The CDR3 runs 11 residues. Germline loops: CDR1 DFQATT, CDR2 SNEGSKA (reference sequence). Trimming removed 6 bases at V and 4 bases at J, with 9 bases between. CDR3 nucleotides: TGCAGTGCGCTTCAGGGCACTGAAGCTTTCTTT. Translated, it gives CSALQGTEAFF.

J is TRBJ2-1 and V is TRBV5-6; 10 bases are a match to TRBD1. CDR1 is SGHDT and CDR2 is YYEEEE in the germline V gene. This CDR3 spans 15 amino acids. J lost 4 bases, V lost 3 bases, and 4 bases had no gene match. The DNA for the CDR3 is TGTGCCAGCAGCTATGGACAGGGGGGATACAATGAGCAGTTCTTC. Encoded protein: CASSYGQGGYNEQFF.

The chain has TRBV4-1 and TRBJ1-1; D is uncertain. Trimming took off 0 bases at V and 8 bases at J, with 7 bases between the two ends. Per the germline V gene, CDR1 is MGHRA and CDR2 is YSYEKL. The CDR3 spans 12 residues. The CDR3 spells CASSQELREAFF. The CDR3 DNA reads as TGCGCCAGCAGCCAAGAACTCAGAGAAGCTTTCTTT.

This sequence joins TRBV4-2 and TRBJ2-7; TRBD2 might be the D (5 bases). V dropped 3 bases and J dropped 3 bases, with 12 bases sitting between them. The germline V gene encodes CDR1 LGHNA and CDR2 YNFKEQ. The CDR3 loop spans 14 amino acids. The CDR3 DNA follows: TGTGCCAGCAGCCAGGAGGCCTCCTACTACGAGCAGTACTTC. Protein: CASSQEASYYEQYF.

The chain employs TRBV13 and TRBJ2-5, with D perhaps matching TRBD2 (6 bases). Per the germline V gene, CDR1 is PRHDT and CDR2 is FYEKMQ (reference sequence). This CDR3 spans 17 amino acids. Trimming removed 4 bases at V and 1 base at J, with 19 bases between. CDR3 nucleotides: TGTGCCAGCAGCTCAAGACCCGGGACTTTGGTCCAAGAGACCCAGTACTTC. This translates into CASSSRPGTLVQETQYF.

The rearrangement links TRBV28 to TRBJ2-1; tentatively, D is TRBD1 or TRBD2 (5 bases each). This CDR3 contains 13 residues. Trimming pared 5 bases from V and 9 bases from J, leaving 14 bases between. From germline, CDR1 is MDHEN and CDR2 SYDVKM. The CDR3 reads CASSMGRTFEQFF. The DNA for the CDR3 is TGTGCCAGCAGTATGGGACGGACTTTTGAGCAGTTCTTC.

This clone came up once. The chain links TRBV5-6 to TRBJ2-7; D gene ambiguous. The CDR3 loop spans 14 amino acids. CDR1 is SGHDT, CDR2 YYEEEE, per germline. With 3 bases removed from V and 0 bases from J, the gap between germline ends came to 10 bases. CDR3 residues: CASSSILRSYEQYF. In nucleotides, the CDR3 is TGTGCCAGCAGCTCCATACTCCGCTCCTACGAGCAGTACTTC.

The chain recombines TRBV7-6 with TRBJ2-1, with 10 bases matching TRBD2. This CDR3 region has 15 residues. Germline V gives CDR1 SGHVS, CDR2 FNYEAQ. The V and J ends lost 5 bases and 6 bases, in that order; junction bases with no gene match: 7. The CDR3, as DNA: TGTGCCAGCAGCGTCGGACTAGCGGCAAGCAATGAGCAGTTCTTC. The encoded protein is CASSVGLAASNEQFF.

The V call is TRBV5-4, the J call TRBJ2-1, with D perhaps given as TRBD1 or TRBD2 (5 bases each). The CDR3 extends over 16 amino acids. Germline values: CDR1 SGHNT, CDR2 YYREEE (reference sequence). The V end lost 7 bases, the J end lost 5 bases, and 22 bases lay between the germline ends. CDR3 bases: TGTGCCAGCCTCCCCGATATACCGGGGCTACACAATGAGCAGTTCTTC. This sequence encodes CASLPDIPGLHNEQFF.

The chain joins TRBV7-9 to TRBJ1-1; 9 bases align to TRBD1. With 5 bases clipped from V and 6 bases from J, the junction kept 16 bases outside the gene matches. The CDR3 sequence is 17 residues long. Germline V gene data show CDR1 as SEHNR and CDR2 as FQNEAQ (reference sequence). The CDR3 spells CASSTRQGGDPRAEAFF. CDR3 nucleotide sequence: TGTGCCAGCAGCACCCGACAGGGGGGCGATCCGAGGGCTGAAGCTTTCTTT.

V is TRBV11-2 and J is TRBJ2-7; 7 bases align to TRBD1. Germline V gene data show CDR1 as SGHAT and CDR2 as FQNNGV. J was trimmed by 2 bases and V by 3 bases; bases with no gene match: 4. The CDR3 runs to 14 residues. The CDR3 spells CASSFLTGTYEQYF. DNA for the CDR3: TGTGCCAGCAGCTTTTTGACAGGGACCTACGAGCAGTACTTC.

The chain recombines TRBV30 with TRBJ2-7, with 8 bases aligning to TRBD2. The CDR3 is 15 amino acids. With V trimmed by 3 bases and J by 3 bases, 10 bases remained unmatched. Germline CDR1 and CDR2: GTSNPN and SVGIG (reference sequence). The CDR3 spells CAWRGPLADRYEQYF. The CDR3 DNA follows: TGTGCCTGGAGGGGCCCACTAGCGGACCGCTACGAGCAGTACTTC.

The chain carries TRBV27 and TRBJ1-1; the match to TRBD1 covers 10 bases. The J segment lost 4 bases and the V segment lost 3 bases, leaving 2 bases of the junction unmatched. There are 14 residues in the CDR3. CDR1 is MNHEY, CDR2 SMNVEV, per germline (reference sequence). As DNA, the CDR3 is TGTGCCAGCAGTTTGGGACAGGGGACCACTGAAGCTTTCTTT. It encodes CASSLGQGTTEAFF.

The V and J genes are TRBV14 and TRBJ2-7, with D perhaps TRBD2 (6 bases). Germline loops: CDR1 SGHDN, CDR2 FVKESK. This CDR3 is built from 14 residues. With 0 bases removed from V and 9 bases from J, the gap between germline ends came to 15 bases. The CDR3 here is CASSQEGRRRGQYF. The DNA of the CDR3 is TGTGCCAGCAGCCAAGAAGGCAGGCGGCGGGGGCAGTACTTC.

With regard to this clone: The sample carries other DNA sequences with the same CDR3. V is TRBV27 and J is TRBJ2-1, with D perhaps matching TRBD2 (5 bases). This CDR3 is 14 amino acids long. The germline V gene encodes CDR1 MNHEY and CDR2 SMNVEV (reference sequence). V was clipped by 5 bases and J by 4 bases, with 12 bases between them. As DNA, the CDR3 is TGTGCCAGCAGTCTCACTAGTGGATACAATGAGCAGTTCTTC. Translating it yields CASSLTSGYNEQFF.

The chain carries TRBV5-1 and TRBJ1-5; D unclear. Germline loops: CDR1 SGHRS, CDR2 YFSETQ. The CDR3 totals 15 residues. Trimming removed 5 bases at V and 0 bases at J, with 12 bases between. The CDR3 reads CASSWEGYSNQPQHF. The CDR3 DNA follows: TGCGCCAGCAGTTGGGAGGGATATAGCAATCAGCCCCAGCATTTT.

The rearrangement joins TRBV2 to TRBJ2-5, with TRBD1 as a possible D gene (6 bases). The V end was cut by 0 bases, the J end by 2 bases, with 10 bases between. CDR1 is SNHLY and CDR2 is FYNNEI in the germline V gene. CDR3 length: 15 residues. CDR3 sequence reads: CASSEAPRGQETQYF. The DNA for the CDR3 is TGTGCCAGCAGTGAAGCCCCCAGGGGACAAGAGACCCAGTACTTC. The variable domain in full, with the rest retrieved from reference TRBV2 and TRBJ2-5, is EPEVTQTPSHQVTQMGQEVILRCVPISNHLYFYWYRQILGQKVEFLVSFYNNEISEKSEIFDDQFSVERPDGSNFTLKIRSTKLEDSAMYFCASSEAPRGQETQYFGPGTRLLVL.

The chain is built from TRBV27 and TRBJ1-1; no definite D call. There are 15 residues in the CDR3. The germline V and J ends were trimmed by 6 bases and 0 bases, with 14 bases remaining between them. Germline V gives CDR1 MNHEY, CDR2 SMNVEV (reference sequence). The CDR3 region has the DNA TGTGCCAGCAGCCTCTTTGCCCGAATGAACACTGAAGCTTTCTTT. Translation: CASSLFARMNTEAFF.